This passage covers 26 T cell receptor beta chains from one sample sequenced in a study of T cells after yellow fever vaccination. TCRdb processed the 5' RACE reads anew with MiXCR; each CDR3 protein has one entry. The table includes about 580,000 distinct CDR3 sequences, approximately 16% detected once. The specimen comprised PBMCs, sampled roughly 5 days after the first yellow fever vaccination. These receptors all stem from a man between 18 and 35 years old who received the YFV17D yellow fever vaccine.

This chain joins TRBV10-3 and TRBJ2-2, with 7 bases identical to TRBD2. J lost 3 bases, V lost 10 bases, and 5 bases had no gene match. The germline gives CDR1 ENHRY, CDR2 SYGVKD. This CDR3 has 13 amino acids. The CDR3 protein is CATLRGDTGELFF. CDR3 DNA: TGTGCCACCCTCCGGGGGGACACCGGGGAGCTGTTTTTT.

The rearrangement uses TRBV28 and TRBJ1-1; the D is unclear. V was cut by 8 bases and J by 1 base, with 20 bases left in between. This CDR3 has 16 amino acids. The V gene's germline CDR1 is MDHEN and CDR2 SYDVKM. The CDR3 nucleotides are TGTGCCAGCGGGAGCCACTCGTACGGCTCGAACACTGAAGCTTTCTTT. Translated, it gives CASGSHSYGSNTEAFF.

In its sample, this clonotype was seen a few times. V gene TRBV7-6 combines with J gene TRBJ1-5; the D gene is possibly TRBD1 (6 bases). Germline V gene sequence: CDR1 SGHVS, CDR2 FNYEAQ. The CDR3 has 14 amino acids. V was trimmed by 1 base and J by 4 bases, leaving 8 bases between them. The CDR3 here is CASSLGDINQPQHF. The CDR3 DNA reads TGTGCCAGCAGCTTAGGGGACATTAATCAGCCCCAGCATTTT.

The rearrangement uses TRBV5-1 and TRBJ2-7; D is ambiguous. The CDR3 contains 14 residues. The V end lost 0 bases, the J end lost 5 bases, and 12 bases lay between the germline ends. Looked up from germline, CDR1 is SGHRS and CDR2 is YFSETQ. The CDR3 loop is CASSLAEQTNEQYF. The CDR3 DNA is TGCGCCAGCAGCTTGGCTGAACAGACAAACGAGCAGTACTTC.

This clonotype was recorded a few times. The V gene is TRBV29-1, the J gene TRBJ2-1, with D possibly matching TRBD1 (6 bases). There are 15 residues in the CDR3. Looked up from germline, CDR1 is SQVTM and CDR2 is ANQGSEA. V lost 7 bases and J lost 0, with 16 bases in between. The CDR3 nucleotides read TGCAGCGCGAGCGATAGGGGGAGCTCCTACAATGAGCAGTTCTTC. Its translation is CSASDRGSSYNEQFF.

The CDR3 DNA reads as TGCGCCAGCATCGGTGGGGAGGGCTACGAGCAGTACTTC. Amino acids: CASIGGEGYEQYF. The chain links TRBV5-1 to TRBJ2-7, with 7 bases matching TRBD2. Per the germline V gene, CDR1 is SGHRS and CDR2 is YFSETQ. The length of the CDR3 is 13 residues. V trimming: 6 bases; J trimming: 3 bases; junction bases outside the gene matches: 6.

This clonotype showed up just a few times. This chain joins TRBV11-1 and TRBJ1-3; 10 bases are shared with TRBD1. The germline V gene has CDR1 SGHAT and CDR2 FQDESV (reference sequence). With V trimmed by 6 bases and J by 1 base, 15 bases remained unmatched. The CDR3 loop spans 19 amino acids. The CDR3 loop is CASSLPGQGLVLSGNTIYF. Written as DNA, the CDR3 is TGTGCCAGCAGTCTACCGGGACAGGGGTTGGTGCTGTCTGGAAACACCATATATTTT.

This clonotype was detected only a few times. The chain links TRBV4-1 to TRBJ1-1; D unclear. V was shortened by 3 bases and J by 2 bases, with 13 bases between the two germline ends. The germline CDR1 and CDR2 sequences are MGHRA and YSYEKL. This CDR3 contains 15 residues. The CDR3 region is CASSQSMEQNTEAFF. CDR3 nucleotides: TGCGCCAGCAGCCAGTCGATGGAACAAAACACTGAAGCTTTCTTT.

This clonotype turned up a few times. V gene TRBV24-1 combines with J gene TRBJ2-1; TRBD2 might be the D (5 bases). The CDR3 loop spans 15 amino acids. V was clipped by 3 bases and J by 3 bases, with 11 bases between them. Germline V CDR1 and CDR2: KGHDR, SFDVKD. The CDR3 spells CATSDRGSVYNEQFF. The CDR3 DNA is TGTGCCACCAGTGATCGGGGTAGCGTCTACAATGAGCAGTTCTTC.

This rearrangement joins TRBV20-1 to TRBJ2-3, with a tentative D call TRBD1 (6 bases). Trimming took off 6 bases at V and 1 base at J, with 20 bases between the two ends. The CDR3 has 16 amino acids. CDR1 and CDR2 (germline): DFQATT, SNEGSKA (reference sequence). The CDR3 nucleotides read TGCAGTGCCCATTCCCCGCGGACAGACGGCACAGATACGCAGTATTTT. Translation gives CSAHSPRTDGTDTQYF.

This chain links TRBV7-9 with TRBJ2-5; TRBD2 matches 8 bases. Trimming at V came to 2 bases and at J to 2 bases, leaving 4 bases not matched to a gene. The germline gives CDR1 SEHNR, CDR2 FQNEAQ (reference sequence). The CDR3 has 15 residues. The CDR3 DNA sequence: TGTGCCAGCAGCTTAAGTAGCGGGGTTCAAGAGACCCAGTACTTC. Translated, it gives CASSLSSGVQETQYF.

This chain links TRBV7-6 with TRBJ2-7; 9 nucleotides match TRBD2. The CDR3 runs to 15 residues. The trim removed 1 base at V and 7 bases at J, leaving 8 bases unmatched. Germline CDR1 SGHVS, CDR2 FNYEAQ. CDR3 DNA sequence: TGTGCCAGCAGCTTAGTAGCTAGCGGGATCGGAGAGCAGTACGTC. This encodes CASSLVASGIGEQYV.

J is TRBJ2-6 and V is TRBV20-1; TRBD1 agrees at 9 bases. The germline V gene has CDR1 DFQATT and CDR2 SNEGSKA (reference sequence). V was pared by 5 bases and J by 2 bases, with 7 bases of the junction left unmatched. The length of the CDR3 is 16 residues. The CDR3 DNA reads TGCAGTGCTCCGGGACAGGGAGCAACTGGGGCCAACGTCCTGACTTTC. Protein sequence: CSAPGQGATGANVLTF.

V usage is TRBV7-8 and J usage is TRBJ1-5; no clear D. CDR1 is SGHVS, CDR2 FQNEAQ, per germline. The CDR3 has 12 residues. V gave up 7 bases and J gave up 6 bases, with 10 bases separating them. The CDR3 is CASTVMGQPQHF. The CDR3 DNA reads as TGTGCCAGCACCGTGATGGGTCAGCCCCAGCATTTT.

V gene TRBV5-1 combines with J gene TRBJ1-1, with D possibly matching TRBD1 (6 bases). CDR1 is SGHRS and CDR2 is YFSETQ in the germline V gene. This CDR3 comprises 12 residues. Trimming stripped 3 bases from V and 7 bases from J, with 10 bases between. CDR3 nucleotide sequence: TGCGCCAGCAGCTCCAGGGGACGTGAAGCTTTCTTT. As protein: CASSSRGREAFF.

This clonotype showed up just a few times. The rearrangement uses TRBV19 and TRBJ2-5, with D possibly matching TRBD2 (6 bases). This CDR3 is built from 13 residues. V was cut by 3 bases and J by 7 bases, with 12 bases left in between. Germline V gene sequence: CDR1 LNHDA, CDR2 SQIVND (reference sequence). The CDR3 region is CASSINTEGTQYF. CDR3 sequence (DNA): TGTGCCAGTAGTATTAATACGGAGGGGACCCAGTACTTC. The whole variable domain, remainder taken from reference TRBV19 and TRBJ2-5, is DGGITQSPKYLFRKEGQNVTLSCEQNLNHDAMYWYRQDPGQGLRLIYYSQIVNDFQKGDIAEGYSVSREKKESFPLTVTSAQKNPTAFYLCASSINTEGTQYFGPGTRLLVL.

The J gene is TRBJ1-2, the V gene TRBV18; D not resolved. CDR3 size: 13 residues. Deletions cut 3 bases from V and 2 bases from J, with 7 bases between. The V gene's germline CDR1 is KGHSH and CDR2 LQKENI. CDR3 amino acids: CASSPEANYGYTF. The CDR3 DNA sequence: TGTGCCAGCTCACCTGAGGCAAACTATGGCTACACCTTC.

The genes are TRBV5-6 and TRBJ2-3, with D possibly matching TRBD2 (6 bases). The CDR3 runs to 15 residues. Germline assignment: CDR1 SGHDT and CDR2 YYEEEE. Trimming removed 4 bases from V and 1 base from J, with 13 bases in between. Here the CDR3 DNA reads TGTGCCAGCAGCAGCCAGGGACTCGGCACAGATACGCAGTATTTT. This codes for CASSSQGLGTDTQYF.

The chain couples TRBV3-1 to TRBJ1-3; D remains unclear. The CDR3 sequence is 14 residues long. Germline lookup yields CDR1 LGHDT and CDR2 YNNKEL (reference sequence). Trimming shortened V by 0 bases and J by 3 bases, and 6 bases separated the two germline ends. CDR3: CASSQDRVGNTIYF. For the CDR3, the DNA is TGTGCCAGCAGCCAAGATCGGGTTGGAAACACCATATATTTT.

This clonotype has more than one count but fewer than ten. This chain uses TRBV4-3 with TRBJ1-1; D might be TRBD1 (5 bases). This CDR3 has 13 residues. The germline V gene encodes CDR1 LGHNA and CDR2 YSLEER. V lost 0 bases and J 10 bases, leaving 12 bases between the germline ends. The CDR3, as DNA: TGCGCCAGCAGCCAAGATTTAGGGGATCGAGCTTTCTTT. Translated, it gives CASSQDLGDRAFF.

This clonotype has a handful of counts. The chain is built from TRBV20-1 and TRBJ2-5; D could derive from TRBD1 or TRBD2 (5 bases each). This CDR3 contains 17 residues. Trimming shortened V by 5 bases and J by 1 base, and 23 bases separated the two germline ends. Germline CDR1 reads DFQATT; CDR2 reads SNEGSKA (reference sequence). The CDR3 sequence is CSAAGSQDTGAQETQYF. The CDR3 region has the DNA TGCAGTGCTGCGGGTTCCCAGGACACCGGGGCCCAAGAGACCCAGTACTTC.

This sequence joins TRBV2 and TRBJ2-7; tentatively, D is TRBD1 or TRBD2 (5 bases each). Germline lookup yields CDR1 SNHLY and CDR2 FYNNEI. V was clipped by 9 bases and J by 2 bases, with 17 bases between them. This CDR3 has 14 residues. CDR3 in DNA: TGTGCCAGGAGTTCCGGGACGGCAACCTACGAGCAGTACTTC. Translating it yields CARSSGTATYEQYF.

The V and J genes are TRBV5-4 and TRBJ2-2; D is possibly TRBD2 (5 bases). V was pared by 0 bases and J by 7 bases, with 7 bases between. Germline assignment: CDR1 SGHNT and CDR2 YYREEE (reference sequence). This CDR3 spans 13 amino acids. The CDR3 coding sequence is TGTGCCAGCAGCTTGGGAGAGGGCGGGGAGCTGTTTTTT. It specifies CASSLGEGGELFF.

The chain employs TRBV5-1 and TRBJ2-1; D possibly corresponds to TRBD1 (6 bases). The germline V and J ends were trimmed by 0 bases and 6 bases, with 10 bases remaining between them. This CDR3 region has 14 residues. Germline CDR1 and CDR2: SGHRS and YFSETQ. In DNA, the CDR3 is TGCGCCAGCAGCTTGGGTGGACAGATCAATGAGCAGTTCTTC. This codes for CASSLGGQINEQFF.

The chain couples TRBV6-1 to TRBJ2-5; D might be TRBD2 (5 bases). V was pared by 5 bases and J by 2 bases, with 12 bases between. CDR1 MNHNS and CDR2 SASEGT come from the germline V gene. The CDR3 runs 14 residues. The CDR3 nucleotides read TGTGCCAGCAGTCGGGATCCCGCACAAGAGACCCAGTACTTC. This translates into CASSRDPAQETQYF.

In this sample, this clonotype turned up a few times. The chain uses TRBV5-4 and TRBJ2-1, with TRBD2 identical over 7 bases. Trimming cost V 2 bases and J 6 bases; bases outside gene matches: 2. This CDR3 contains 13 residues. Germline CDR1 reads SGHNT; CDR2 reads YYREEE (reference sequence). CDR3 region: CASSFGGSNEQFF. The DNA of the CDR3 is TGTGCCAGCAGCTTCGGGGGGAGCAATGAGCAGTTCTTC.